These 24 T cell receptor beta chains were all obtained from the same sample, sequenced in a study of beta chain features in type 1 diabetes. The sequenced template was cDNA made from the entire isolated RNA. Profiling relied on immunoSEQ multiplex PCR, and the TCRdb table lists in-frame clones only, not all of them. The profile shows under 800,000 clones, 15% to 18% of them singletons. Sequencing input: naive CD4+ T cells from blood. The receptor set was obtained from a man aged 18 to 29 in good health.

The chain employs TRBV7-3 and TRBJ2-2, with 9 bases fitting TRBD1. Germline V gene lookup returns CDR1 SGHTA and CDR2 FQGTGA. Unmatched junction bases numbered 12, after V lost 7 bases and J lost 6 bases. This CDR3 region has 16 residues. The CDR3 DNA is TGTGCCAGCACCGAGACCGGGACAGGGAGTTCCGGGGAGCTGTTTTTT. This gives the protein CASTETGTGSSGELFF.

The chain couples TRBV5-1 to TRBJ1-2, with 8 nucleotides matching TRBD1. Germline assignment: CDR1 SGHRS and CDR2 YFSETQ. This CDR3 comprises 13 residues. Trimming took 5 bases from V and 1 from J; bases not matched to a gene: 1. CDR3 residues: CASRQGDNYGYTF. The CDR3 DNA reads as TGCGCCAGCAGACAGGGGGATAACTATGGCTACACCTTC.

This clone occurred a few times. The chain recombines TRBV6-1 with TRBJ1-4; D gene ambiguous. The germline CDR1 and CDR2 sequences are MNHNS and SASEGT. The CDR3 length is 14 residues. V was shortened by 7 bases and J by 3 bases, with 12 bases between the two germline ends. The CDR3 DNA reads TGTGCCAGCACTGGAGGCCGGGCTAATGAAAAACTGTTTTTT. As protein: CASTGGRANEKLFF.

The V call is TRBV19, the J call TRBJ2-7; a weak D match, TRBD1 (6 bases). The CDR3 runs to 15 residues. Germline V CDR1 and CDR2: LNHDA, SQIVND (reference sequence). V lost 5 bases and J 0 bases, leaving 14 bases between the germline ends. Here the CDR3 reads CASSPGHLSSYEQYF. The CDR3 coding sequence is TGTGCCAGTAGTCCGGGACACCTGAGCTCCTACGAGCAGTACTTC.

This clone has a handful of counts. The rearrangement links TRBV9 to TRBJ2-3; 8 bases map to TRBD2. CDR1 and CDR2 from the germline V gene are SGDLS and YYNGEE. The junction had 9 bases not matched to a gene; V was cut back by 0 bases and J by 0 bases. This CDR3 is built from 18 residues. CDR3 sequence (DNA): TGTGCCAGCAGCGTAGCTCCGACTAGCGCTACTAGCACAGATACGCAGTATTTT. This gives the protein CASSVAPTSATSTDTQYF.

The table lists this clone with a few counts. This rearrangement joins TRBV28 to TRBJ2-1; D unresolved. The CDR3 totals 11 residues. Trimming took 2 bases from V and 12 from J, leaving 8 bases between them. Germline CDR1 reads MDHEN; CDR2 reads SYDVKM. The CDR3 DNA is TGTGCCAGCAGTTTAGAGCCGACGCAGTTCTTC. It codes for CASSLEPTQFF. Full variable domain (missing parts from reference TRBV28 and TRBJ2-1): DVKVTQSSRYLVKRTGEKVFLECVQDMDHENMFWYRQDPGLGLRLIYFSYDVKMKEKGDIPEGYSVSREKKERFSLILESASTNQTSMYLCASSLEPTQFFGPGTRLTVL.

V is TRBV11-2 and J is TRBJ1-6, with D possibly being TRBD1 (5 bases). The CDR3 loop spans 14 amino acids. V dropped 3 bases and J dropped 7 bases, with 10 bases sitting between them. Germline CDR1 is SGHAT and CDR2 is FQNNGV. CDR3 sequence (DNA): TGTGCCAGCAGCTTCGGGGCGGAGAATTCACCCCTCCACTTT. This translates into CASSFGAENSPLHF.

This clone was seen only a few times. J is TRBJ2-5 and V is TRBV9; either TRBD1 or TRBD2 may supply D (6 bases each). The germline gives CDR1 SGDLS, CDR2 YYNGEE. Trimming left V 7 bases short and J 4 bases short, with 14 bases between. The CDR3 contains 13 residues. The CDR3, as DNA: TGTGCCAGCTCCGGGGGCCGTATAGAGACCCAGTACTTC. Protein sequence: CASSGGRIETQYF.

This chain connects TRBV5-1 to TRBJ2-7; weak D call: TRBD2 (5 bases). V lost 4 bases, J lost 0 bases, and 11 bases lay in between. The CDR3 runs to 14 residues. Germline V gene lookup returns CDR1 SGHRS and CDR2 YFSETQ. The CDR3 loop is CASSGGSYSYEQYF. CDR3 coding DNA: TGCGCCAGCAGCGGAGGTTCCTACTCCTACGAGCAGTACTTC.

The chain couples TRBV6-8 to TRBJ1-1; D gene uncertain. The CDR3 totals 14 residues. Trimming removed 1 base from V and 1 base from J, with 7 bases in between. Germline assignment: CDR1 MNHGY and CDR2 SAAAGT. CDR3 region: CASSYWSANTEAFF. The CDR3 nucleotides are TGTGCCAGCAGTTACTGGTCCGCGAACACTGAAGCTTTCTTT.

This clone was observed a handful of times. V and J are TRBV9 and TRBJ2-2; D is unresolved. Trimming stripped 1 base from V and 9 bases from J, with 4 bases between. The germline CDR1 and CDR2 sequences are SGDLS and YYNGEE. The CDR3 has 11 residues. The CDR3 region is CASSVNRELFF. In DNA, the CDR3 is TGTGCCAGCAGCGTAAACAGGGAGCTGTTTTTT.

V is TRBV19 and J is TRBJ1-6; D is unclear. The CDR3 has 13 residues. V was pared by 7 bases and J by 3 bases, with 7 bases between. Germline V gives CDR1 LNHDA, CDR2 SQIVND (reference sequence). The CDR3, as DNA: TGTGCCAGTACGATAGGCTATAATTCACCCCTCCACTTT. It is translated as CASTIGYNSPLHF.

In nucleotides, the CDR3 is TGTGCCAGCAGCCTCAAGGGGGGCTCCCCCCCCACAGATACGCAGTATTTT. This sequence encodes CASSLKGGSPPTDTQYF. V and J are TRBV9 and TRBJ2-3; D tentatively reads TRBD1 or TRBD2 (6 bases each). CDR3 length: 17 residues. Trimming stripped 4 bases from V and 2 bases from J, with 20 bases between. Germline V gene data show CDR1 as SGDLS and CDR2 as YYNGEE.

The V gene is TRBV19, the J gene TRBJ2-1; D perhaps matches TRBD2 (6 bases). The CDR3 totals 15 residues. Germline CDR1 LNHDA, CDR2 SQIVND (reference sequence). Trimming took 3 bases from V and 0 from J, leaving 9 bases between them. The CDR3 coding sequence is TGTGCCAGTAGTATGGGGGGATTCTCCTACAATGAGCAGTTCTTC. Its translation: CASSMGGFSYNEQFF.

This clone was counted between two and nine times. CDR3 sequence: CASSFSVGGIYGYTF. CDR3 nucleotide sequence: TGCGCCAGCAGCTTTTCCGTAGGGGGAATCTATGGCTACACCTTC. The genes are TRBV5-1 and TRBJ1-2; D possibly corresponds to TRBD1 (6 bases). Germline-derived CDR1 and CDR2 are SGHRS and YFSETQ. Trimming stripped 2 bases from V and 4 bases from J, with 15 bases between. The CDR3 loop spans 15 amino acids.

There are a few counts of this clone. CDR3 region: CASSWLGGWSSYEQYF. CDR3 sequence (DNA): TGTGCCAGCAGTTGGTTAGGGGGCTGGAGCTCCTACGAGCAGTACTTC. V gene TRBV6-5 combines with J gene TRBJ2-7, with TRBD1 matching 7 bases. The length of the CDR3 is 16 residues. Germline-derived CDR1 and CDR2 are MNHEY and SVGAGI. With V trimmed by 4 bases and J by 0 bases, 9 bases remained unmatched.

This clone was detected a few times. The chain recombines TRBV9 with TRBJ1-3; D remains unclear. Germline CDR1 SGDLS, CDR2 YYNGEE. The CDR3 loop spans 16 amino acids. Trimming shortened V by 0 bases and J by 0 bases, and 10 bases separated the two germline ends. The CDR3 here is CASSVGRAASGNTIYF. CDR3 sequence (DNA): TGTGCCAGCAGCGTAGGTCGGGCAGCCTCTGGAAACACCATATATTTT.

This clone showed up just a few times. Compared with germline, one end of the junction differs, possibly owing to a read error. V and J are TRBV25-1 and TRBJ1-2, with no clear D. The CDR3 runs to 11 residues. In germline, CDR1 is MGHDK, CDR2 SYGVNS. CDR3 sequence: CASSAIGPPEF. CDR3 coding DNA: TGTGCCAGCAGTGCCATCGGGCCCCCGGAGTTC.

The chain uses TRBV7-9 and TRBJ2-7; D call uncertain. The germline CDR1 and CDR2 sequences are SEHNR and FQNEAQ (reference sequence). V gave up 5 bases and J gave up 0 bases, with 11 bases separating them. The CDR3 has 14 amino acids. The CDR3 region is CASSPSAASYEQYF. The CDR3, as DNA: TGTGCCAGCAGCCCTTCGGCTGCCTCCTACGAGCAGTACTTC.

The sample holds a few counts of this clone. The V gene is TRBV7-9, the J gene TRBJ2-3; tentatively, D is TRBD2 (6 bases). Trimming shortened V by 5 bases and J by 6 bases, and 15 bases separated the two germline ends. Germline CDR1 is SEHNR and CDR2 is FQNEAQ (reference sequence). The CDR3 has 14 residues. The chain's CDR3 is CASSNPGAGDTQYF. The CDR3 DNA sequence: TGTGCCAGCAGCAACCCCGGGGCGGGGGATACGCAGTATTTT.

This chain joins TRBV5-1 and TRBJ2-2; D unclear. V was cut by 5 bases and J by 1 base, with 6 bases left in between. Germline CDR1 reads SGHRS; CDR2 reads YFSETQ. The CDR3 has 13 residues. The CDR3 nucleotides read TGCGCCAGCAGTGACGGGAACACCGGGGAGCTGTTTTTT. Its translation is CASSDGNTGELFF. The complete variable domain, with remaining parts taken from reference TRBV5-1 and TRBJ2-2, reads KAGVTQTPRYLIKTRGQQVTLSCSPISGHRSVSWYQQTPGQGLQFLFEYFSETQRNKGNFPGRFSGRQFSNSRSEMNVSTLELGDSALYLCASSDGNTGELFFGEGSRLTVL.

This clone has just a few counts. The chain employs TRBV9 and TRBJ2-7, with TRBD1 matching over 11 bases. The CDR3 runs to 14 residues. The junction had 4 bases not matched to a gene; V was cut back by 2 bases and J by 6 bases. CDR1 is SGDLS, CDR2 YYNGEE, per germline. The DNA for the CDR3 is TGTGCCAGCAGCGTGCCCGGGACAGGGGGCGAGCAGTACTTC. Its protein is CASSVPGTGGEQYF.

This clone appeared a few times. This sequence joins TRBV19 and TRBJ1-5, with 11 bases identical to TRBD1. This CDR3 has 15 amino acids. Germline CDR1 and CDR2: LNHDA and SQIVND (reference sequence). V lost 7 bases and J lost 7; bases outside the gene matches: 9. This CDR3 is CASTLGGTGGQPQHF. The CDR3 nucleotides are TGTGCCAGTACCCTGGGAGGGACAGGGGGGCAGCCCCAGCATTTT.

The chain combines TRBV11-1 with TRBJ2-5; the D gene is possibly TRBD2 (5 bases). Trimming pared 3 bases from V and 4 bases from J, leaving 6 bases between. The CDR3 is 12 residues long. From germline, CDR1 is SGHAT and CDR2 FQDESV (reference sequence). The CDR3 is CASSFEGETQYF. The DNA for the CDR3 is TGTGCCAGCAGCTTCGAGGGAGAGACCCAGTACTTC.